This TCR beta chain is from a study of blood T cell repertoires in COVID-19. Turning to the study itself: Sample material is recorded as cDNA or gDNA derived from T cells, B-cell-depleted T cells, or PBMCs.

Methods used by the authors: Using reference gene primer amplification, nucleated cell counts were estimated. Generated by immunoSEQ multiplex PCR, the TCRdb table keeps only in-frame clones and is missing some. V, J and clone size reflect that table, while D and trimming were determined from the DNA. The sample shows fewer than 300,000 clones, around 82% of them seen only once. The CDR3 extends over 11 amino acids. V dropped 2 bases and J dropped 8 bases, with 5 bases sitting between them. Germline assignment: CDR1 LGHDT and CDR2 YNNKEL (reference sequence). This receptor was taken from a woman aged 18-30 years with acute or convalescent COVID-19. This rearrangement joins TRBV3-1 (or the pseudogene TRBV3-2) to TRBJ2-3; D uncertain. Sample: peripheral blood. The CDR3, as DNA: TGTGCCAGCAGCCAATCTAGTACGCAGTATTTT. This translates into CASSQSSTQYF.